This entry describes one T cell receptor beta chain. In the source study's methods: Nucleated cell counts were estimated from reference gene primer amplification. Libraries were prepared by immunoSEQ multiplex PCR; TCRdb keeps only in-frame clonotypes and omits some of them. V, J and clone size are those of that table, while D and trimming were read from the DNA. The sample shows roughly 280,000 clones, 80% to 90% of them seen only once. These data come from a study of blood T cell repertoires in COVID-19. For the study at large: Specimens from acute and convalescent COVID-19 originated in the United States, Italy and Spain. T cells, B-cell-depleted T cells, or PBMCs provided the cDNA or gDNA that served as material.

V lost 5 bases, J lost 1 base, and 11 bases lay in between. From germline, CDR1 is LGHDT and CDR2 YNNKEL (reference sequence). CDR3 size: 14 residues. This TCR was sampled from a woman between 65 and 79 years old with acute or convalescent COVID-19. The V gene is TRBV3-1 (or the pseudogene TRBV3-2), the J gene TRBJ1-1; D is ambiguous. Material for sequencing was peripheral blood. CDR3 region: CASSSPQPNTEAFF. The CDR3 DNA reads TGTGCCAGCAGCTCCCCACAGCCGAACACTGAAGCTTTCTTT.